This TCR beta chain comes out of a study of TIL therapy for anti-PD-1-resistant metastatic lung cancer. About the study: Tumors were harvested before any PD-1/PD-L1 blockade.

Time point denoted: pre-treatment sample, taken before nivolumab and TIL therapy. This was the immunoSEQ v3 assay. Sequencing depth was approximately 2 million read pairs for survey level, roughly 4.5-6 million for deep. The method was immunoSEQ multiplex PCR; TCRdb's version includes in-frame clones alone and lacks a portion of them. The table records around 20,000 clones, 75% to 80% of them present only once. This CDR3 has 15 amino acids. Looked up from germline, CDR1 is LGHNA and CDR2 is YSLEER. The V segment lost 1 base and the J segment 8 bases; nucleotides outside the gene matches: 4. The receptor was isolated from a person between 25 and 79 years old with non-small cell lung cancer. The rearrangement uses TRBV4-3 and TRBJ2-1; 11 positions agree with TRBD2. This material consisted of blood, taken at baseline. The CDR3 coding sequence is TGCGCCAGCAGCCAAGGTAGCGGGGGGGCCTATGAGCAGTTCTTC. Amino acids: CASSQGSGGAYEQFF.